This T cell receptor beta chain was recorded in a study of Graves' ophthalmopathy and Graves' hyperthyroidism (dated 2018 in TCRdb). With regard to the full study: Peripheral blood samples were taken at the time of initial diagnosis, before any treatment was given. The independent validation cohort included about 19 hyperthyroidism patients plus 17 patients who later progressed from hyperthyroidism to ophthalmopathy. In total, around 130 blood samples were TCR-sequenced: 40 to 45 ophthalmopathy, under 80 hyperthyroidism and approximately 17 hyperthyroidism-to-ophthalmopathy patients. The 90 to 100 discovery patients were randomly split 7:3 into training and test sets. To explore V-J signatures that distinguish ophthalmopathy from hyperthyroidism, a discovery set of more than 90 patients was enrolled, made up of under 50 with ophthalmopathy and fewer than 60 with stable hyperthyroidism. T-cell repertoires of thyroid tissue and blood were compared in several hyperthyroidism patients. The study used signatures of the TCR beta repertoire to tell Graves' ophthalmopathy apart from Graves' hyperthyroidism and to predict which patients would progress to ophthalmopathy. Following sampling, methimazole starting at 30 mg daily was administered to hyperthyroidism patients, and high-dose intravenous methylprednisolone was administered to ophthalmopathy patients. Points the paper makes about the study in general: Sample size was not predetermined statistically, and investigators were not blinded to group allocation. In cross-validation, the 13-signature model distinguished ophthalmopathy from stable hyperthyroidism with 85% to 90% sensitivity and about 84% specificity, and in the test set the corresponding values were roughly 80% and 75%. In validation, the model predicted ophthalmopathy progression with 55% to 71% sensitivity and approximately 72% specificity; some 13 predicted patients were CT-confirmed with GO in a median of approximately six months. Among expanded thyroid clonotypes with frequency above 0.001, most also showed up in blood, which suggests that blood repertoires may reflect the thyroid immune response.

For repertoire sequencing, TCR beta CDR3 regions were amplified from RNA transcripts. A first-round RT-PCR used HTBI primers with the Qiagen OneStep RT-PCR kit, followed by a second-round multiplex PCR, size selection and purification. Libraries were sequenced paired-end with 100 bp reads on an Illumina HiSeq2000. On the authors' methods: SOAPnuke was used to process the reads, throwing out any read that had adapters, had uncalled bases, had a mean Phred below 15, or lacked an exact constant-primer or identifier match. COPE v1.2.5 was used to merge the high-quality paired reads. Each unique nucleotide sequence was defined as a clonotype, and clonotypes were aligned to IMGT TRB V, D and J references with MiTCR v1.1. The analysis was limited to V-J combinations with a frequency above 0.0001, which together covered roughly 99% of the repertoires. For each V-J combination, a TCR clonal expansion and chaos score was defined as the ratio of F50 clonal expansion to chaos observed in the TCRdist matrix. Welch's t-statistics and random forest were used to reduce features to over ten V-J combinations, which were fed into a naive Bayes classifier. Thyroid-blood repertoire similarity was quantified with the Morisita-Horn index. In TCRdb, the public reads were trimmed at Q25 with fastp and aligned with MiXCR, with productive beta chains retained. CDR3 protein duplicates are merged, each entry listing the most common genes and DNA. The V and J calls shown here were made by TCRdb, not taken from the authors' results. Across this sample there are about 400,000 distinct CDR3 sequences, with about a sixth seen only once. 1.5% to 2% of the sample goes to the ten largest clones.

Ophthalmopathy patients had moderately to severely active disease, Clinical Activity Score of at least 3, NOSPECS grade of at least 4, and disease duration under 3 months. Anyone with other autoimmune diseases, uncontrolled infections, pregnancy or lactation was excluded from the study. Clinical symptoms, serum thyroxine, TRAb, thyroid ultrasound and orbital computed tomography formed the basis of the diagnosis. Ficoll-Paque density gradient centrifugation was used to isolate PBMCs from under 11 ml of fresh peripheral blood. Total RNA was extracted using Trizol reagent, and RNA quality was checked on an Agilent 2100 Bioanalyzer. This clonotype was counted ten times or more. It lacks a known antigen. Per-base quality was not reported, and no clone a single base away is much larger than it. Trimming at the junction amounts to 3 bases on V and 5 bases on J, and the germline ends lie 10 bases apart. The CDR3 goes from the cysteine to the phenylalanine over 13 residues. Just CDR3 DNA is preserved here, 39 bases in frame from base 1. The germline V gene encodes CDR1 SGHTA and CDR2 FQGTGA.

The specimen sequenced was peripheral blood. This TCR derives from a woman younger than 30 with Graves' ophthalmopathy. Donor details come from another sample of the same person, matched by shared clones. Recombination joined TRBV7-3 with TRBJ1-1, and the D gene may be TRBD1, 5 bases matching. The DNA sequence is TGTGCCAGCAGCTTTGCCCGGGGGACTGAAGCTTTCTTT. Protein translation: CASSFARGTEAFF.